This TCR beta chain was identified in a study of shared clonotypes between healthy human individuals. The assay was immunoSEQ multiplex PCR, and TCRdb's table has in-frame clones only and misses some. Here the sample spans about 590,000 clones, around 95% being singletons. CD45RO negativity and positive selection for CCR7 defined naive CD8 cells, a population that excluded terminally differentiated effector memory CD45RA+ cells. Sequences were obtained from naive CD8+ T cells sorted from blood. The source is a woman aged 30 to 39 in good health.

The CDR3, as DNA: TGTGCCAGCAGTTACTCGCCAGGGTTCGTTGAAGGCTACACCTTC. It translates to CASSYSPGFVEGYTF. The chain uses TRBV6-6 and TRBJ1-2, with D perhaps TRBD1 (5 bases). The germline V and J ends were trimmed by 0 bases and 8 bases, with 16 bases remaining between them. CDR3 length equals 15 residues. CDR1 and CDR2 (germline): MNHNY, SVGAGI (reference sequence).